The 15 T cell receptor beta chains given below trace back to one sample, sequenced in a study of blood T cells in healthy people across ages. It was with a sample-barcoded 5' primer and a J-beta primer mix that a second PCR of roughly 6 to 12 cycles was run. TCRdb reanalysed the 5' RACE reads using MiXCR and keeps one entry per CDR3 protein. In the table there are some 710,000 distinct CDR3 sequences, less than 60% of which are singletons. Material for sequencing was blood. These receptors came from a man at least 80 years old in good health.

The V call is TRBV20-1, the J call TRBJ2-1, with D perhaps assigned TRBD1 or TRBD2 (6 bases each). The germline CDR1 and CDR2 sequences are DFQATT and SNEGSKA (reference sequence). This CDR3 comprises 17 residues. V lost 6 bases and J lost 7, with 28 bases in between. CDR3 in amino acids: CSAIRADKTRGKNEQFF. As DNA, the CDR3 is TGCAGTGCCATCAGAGCAGATAAGACTAGGGGGAAGAATGAGCAGTTCTTC.

In its sample, this clonotype was seen a few times. Possible read error: a much larger clone is one base away. The chain couples TRBV20-1 to TRBJ2-1, with 7 bases identical to TRBD1. CDR3 size: 15 residues. Per germline, CDR1 DFQATT and CDR2 SNEGSKA (reference sequence). The CDR3 here is CSAAGGQRPYTEQFF. Here the CDR3 DNA reads TGCAGTGCAGCAGGGGGTCAGAGGCCTTACACTGAGCAGTTCTTC.

This clonotype has more than one count but fewer than ten. The CDR3 DNA follows: TGTGCCAGCAGTGTAAAGCAGGTCGGGGGCGAGCAGTACTTC. It translates to CASSVKQVGGEQYF. V usage is TRBV6-2 or TRBV6-3 and J usage is TRBJ2-7, with D possibly TRBD2 on 6 matching bases. V was clipped by 5 bases and J by 6 bases, with 17 bases between them. CDR3 size: 14 residues. In germline, CDR1 is MNHEY, CDR2 SVGEGT.

V usage is TRBV3-1 and J usage is TRBJ2-7; tentatively, D is TRBD2 (6 bases). The V gene lost 1 base and the J gene lost 7 bases, with 20 bases spanning the gap. CDR3 length equals 16 residues. Looked up from germline, CDR1 is LGHDT and CDR2 is YNNKEL (reference sequence). CDR3 sequence (DNA): TGTGCCAGCAGCCAAGGACCCGTAGCGGAGGGGAATGAGCAGTACTTC. It encodes CASSQGPVAEGNEQYF.

Ten or more counts support this clonotype. V is TRBV7-6 and J is TRBJ2-5; D perhaps matches TRBD1 (5 bases). The CDR3 sequence is 13 residues long. The germline V gene encodes CDR1 SGHVS and CDR2 FNYEAQ. V was shortened by 2 bases and J by 4 bases, with 8 bases between the two germline ends. The CDR3 nucleotides read TGTGCCAGCAGCTTATATGGGGCAGAGACCCAGTACTTC. This codes for CASSLYGAETQYF.

This chain joins TRBV7-9 and TRBJ2-4; D not certain. The last part of the DNA fits TRBJ2-7 better; the J call may be wrong. The CDR3 is 14 residues long. Germline CDR1 reads SEHNR; CDR2 reads FQNEAQ (reference sequence). CDR3 in DNA: TGTGCCAGCAGCTTAGCGGCAGCCGCCTACGAGCAGTACTTC. Translated, it gives CASSLAAAAYEQYF.

V and J are TRBV2 and TRBJ1-1; D not certain. This CDR3 spans 15 amino acids. The V and J ends lost 8 bases and 3 bases respectively, with 19 bases between them. CDR1 is SNHLY and CDR2 is FYNNEI in the germline V gene. CDR3 sequence reads: CASGKDGTMDTEAFF. The CDR3 DNA reads as TGTGCCAGCGGGAAGGACGGCACTATGGACACTGAAGCTTTCTTT.

The chain joins TRBV4-2 to TRBJ2-3, with TRBD2 matching 8 bases. The ends lost 1 base at V and 2 bases at J; junction bases unmatched: 11. The CDR3 sequence is 18 residues long. Germline lookup yields CDR1 LGHNA and CDR2 YNFKEQ. The CDR3 nucleotides are TGTGCCAGCAGCCAAGCAGCGGGGGCCGCACAAAACACAGATACGCAGTATTTT. This sequence encodes CASSQAAGAAQNTDTQYF.

The V call is TRBV7-2, the J call TRBJ2-1; 7 nucleotides align to TRBD2. From germline, CDR1 is SGHTA and CDR2 FQGNSA. With 3 bases clipped from V and 4 bases from J, the junction kept 9 bases outside the gene matches. The CDR3 runs to 16 residues. The CDR3 bases are TGTGCCAGCAGCTTCCGGGCGCTAGCGGAGTACAATGAGCAGTTCTTC. Protein product: CASSFRALAEYNEQFF. The full variable domain, rest sourced from reference TRBV7-2 and TRBJ2-1, is GAGVSQSPSNKVTEKGKDVELRCDPISGHTALYWYRQSLGQGLEFLIYFQGNSAPDKSGLPSDRFSAERTGGSVSTLTIQRTQQEDSAVYLCASSFRALAEYNEQFFGPGTRLTVL.

The chain joins TRBV5-1 to TRBJ2-7; TRBD2 aligns across 9 bases. Losses at the gene ends were 2 bases for V and 2 bases for J; bases not matched to a gene: 5. This CDR3 spans 15 amino acids. Germline values: CDR1 SGHRS, CDR2 YFSETQ. The CDR3 sequence is CASSLNSGSPYEQYF. CDR3 nucleotides: TGCGCCAGCAGCTTAAATAGCGGGAGTCCCTACGAGCAGTACTTC. The complete variable domain, with remaining parts taken from reference TRBV5-1 and TRBJ2-7, reads KAGVTQTPRYLIKTRGQQVTLSCSPISGHRSVSWYQQTPGQGLQFLFEYFSETQRNKGNFPGRFSGRQFSNSRSEMNVSTLELGDSALYLCASSLNSGSPYEQYFGPGTRLTVT.

This clonotype was counted between two and nine times. The V and J genes are TRBV21-1 and TRBJ2-3. TRBV21-1 is noted as a pseudogene. The CDR3 runs to 12 residues. CDR3 in DNA: TGTGCCAGCCGCAGTGTCGCAGATACGCAGTATTTT. Amino acids: CASRSVADTQYF.

This clonotype was picked up a small number of times. The chain links TRBV5-1 to TRBJ1-1; weak D call: TRBD1 (5 bases). CDR1 is SGHRS, CDR2 YFSETQ, per germline. CDR3 length: 15 amino acids. With 4 bases removed from V and 0 bases from J, the gap between germline ends came to 13 bases. The CDR3 DNA reads as TGCGCCAGCAGCGCTGGGACGGTCGTGAACACTGAAGCTTTCTTT. Protein product: CASSAGTVVNTEAFF.

The count of this clonotype is one. This chain connects TRBV6-5 to TRBJ2-7, with D perhaps TRBD1 (6 bases). This CDR3 contains 14 residues. Per germline, CDR1 MNHEY and CDR2 SVGAGI. The V gene lost 4 bases and the J gene lost 6 bases, with 16 bases spanning the gap. Written as DNA, the CDR3 is TGTGCCAGCAGTTCTACAGGGATGATCTTCGAGCAGTACTTC. Its translation: CASSSTGMIFEQYF.

This clonotype was seen more than once but under ten times. This chain connects TRBV29-1 to TRBJ2-5; D may correspond to TRBD1 or TRBD2 (5 bases each). Trimming left V 8 bases short and J 7 bases short, with 17 bases between. Germline CDR1 and CDR2: SQVTM and ANQGSEA. The CDR3 runs 12 residues. In DNA form, the CDR3 reads TGCAGCCAAATGAGGGGTCCGGGGACCCAGTACTTC. Translating gives CSQMRGPGTQYF. The entire variable domain, with the rest obtained from reference TRBV29-1 and TRBJ2-5, is as follows: SAVISQKPSRDICQRGTSLTIQCQVDSQVTMMFWYRQQPGQSLTLIATANQGSEATYESGFVIDKFPISRPNLTFSTLTVSNMSPEDSSIYLCSQMRGPGTQYFGPGTRLLVL.

This chain links TRBV10-3 with TRBJ2-5; D might be TRBD2 (5 bases). Germline V gene data show CDR1 as ENHRY and CDR2 as SYGVKD. With 4 bases removed from V and 4 bases from J, the gap between germline ends came to 10 bases. CDR3 size: 13 residues. The CDR3 DNA reads as TGTGCCATCAGTGGAGGCGGGCCAGAGACCCAGTACTTC. The encoded protein is CAISGGGPETQYF.